Listed here are 21 T cell receptor beta chains from one sample, sequenced in a study of response to subunit inactivated influenza vaccine. TCRdb ran MiXCR on the RT-PCR reads and lists one entry per CDR3 protein. Seen here are 250,000 to 350,000 distinct CDR3 sequences, roughly 22% observed once, and the top ten hold about 9.4%. Specimen: PBMCs from blood, collected approximately 20 months after vaccination. All receptors come from a man between 50 and 75 years old who received an inactivated influenza vaccine.

This clonotype was recorded at least ten times. The chain is built from TRBV27 and TRBJ1-6, with 7 positions matching TRBD1. The length of the CDR3 is 14 residues. Germline lookup yields CDR1 MNHEY and CDR2 SMNVEV (reference sequence). V was pared by 5 bases and J by 7 bases, with 5 bases of the junction left unmatched. The DNA of the CDR3 is TGTGCCAGCAGTCGGACAGGCCGAAATTCACCCCTCCACTTT. This gives the protein CASSRTGRNSPLHF.

This clonotype was picked up many times. This sequence joins TRBV12-3 or TRBV12-4 and TRBJ1-6; 7 positions match TRBD1. The CDR3 sequence is 12 residues long. J was trimmed by 14 bases and V by 4 bases; bases with no gene match: 5. The CDR3 bases are TGTGCCAGCAGTTGGACAGGCGGGTCCCTCCACTTT. Translated, it gives CASSWTGGSLHF.

A few counts support this clonotype. The gene calls are TRBV7-8 and TRBJ2-7, with 7 bases identical to TRBD1. The germline gives CDR1 SGHVS, CDR2 FQNEAQ. Trimming at V came to 5 bases and at J to 0 bases, leaving 7 bases not matched to a gene. This CDR3 spans 15 amino acids. The CDR3 DNA sequence: TGTGCCAGCAGCCCTACAGGGGCCTTCTCCTACGAGCAGTACTTC. Translating it yields CASSPTGAFSYEQYF.

The chain combines TRBV2 with TRBJ2-7, with D perhaps TRBD1 (6 bases). Trimming cost V 2 bases and J 3 bases, with 8 bases left between them. CDR3 length: 13 residues. Germline V gives CDR1 SNHLY, CDR2 FYNNEI. The CDR3 DNA sequence: TGTGCCAGCAGTGAATGGGACATCTACGAGCAGTACTTC. It yields the protein CASSEWDIYEQYF.

This clonotype was detected a few times. This chain joins TRBV28 and TRBJ2-7; a weak D match, TRBD2 (6 bases). V lost 5 bases and J lost 6, with 23 bases in between. Germline V gives CDR1 MDHEN, CDR2 SYDVKM. This CDR3 contains 16 residues. CDR3 coding DNA: TGTGCCAGCAGTCGGTTCTCCTTGCGGAGGGCACCCGAGCAGTACTTC. Its translation: CASSRFSLRRAPEQYF.

The chain links TRBV27 to TRBJ2-7; 10 bases agree with TRBD2. The CDR3 contains 15 residues. The J segment lost 2 bases and the V segment lost 4 bases, leaving 5 bases of the junction unmatched. Per the germline V gene, CDR1 is MNHEY and CDR2 is SMNVEV (reference sequence). The CDR3 DNA reads as TGTGCCAGCAGTTCCGGGACTAGCGTTCCCTACGAGCAGTACTTC. Translated: CASSSGTSVPYEQYF.

This clonotype has a count of ten or more. The rearrangement uses TRBV28 and TRBJ1-5; TRBD1 matches 10 bases. Germline CDR1 MDHEN, CDR2 SYDVKM. Trimming at V came to 3 bases and at J to 4 bases, leaving 12 bases not matched to a gene. The CDR3 extends over 18 amino acids. The CDR3 loop is CASSLMIADRGRNQPQHF. The DNA of the CDR3 is TGTGCCAGCAGTTTGATGATCGCGGACAGGGGGAGGAATCAGCCCCAGCATTTT.

This clonotype was observed a handful of times. The V and J genes are TRBV4-1 and TRBJ1-1, with unresolved D. Trimming pared 1 base from V and 0 bases from J, leaving 12 bases between. The germline V gene encodes CDR1 MGHRA and CDR2 YSYEKL. The CDR3 totals 16 residues. In nucleotides, the CDR3 is TGCGCCAGCAGCCAAGGGGGAGGATGGCTGAACACTGAAGCTTTCTTT. This translates into CASSQGGGWLNTEAFF.

This clonotype was seen ten or more times. This chain links TRBV5-6 with TRBJ2-1, with 8 nucleotides matching TRBD2. V gave up 0 bases and J gave up 10 bases; unmatched junction bases: 3. The CDR3 is 13 residues long. In germline, CDR1 is SGHDT, CDR2 YYEEEE. CDR3 region: CASSLGGTREQFF. As DNA, the CDR3 is TGTGCCAGCAGCTTGGGCGGGACTAGGGAGCAGTTCTTC.

The chain links TRBV7-2 to TRBJ2-5, with 13 bases lining up with TRBD2. Germline CDR1 and CDR2: SGHTA and FQGNSA. J was trimmed by 11 bases and V by 5 bases; bases with no gene match: 8. CDR3 length: 14 residues. The CDR3 DNA reads as TGTGCCAGCAGCCAAACTAGCGGGGGGGCCGGGCAGTACTTC. Translating gives CASSQTSGGAGQYF. Variable domain in full (rest from reference TRBV7-2 and TRBJ2-5): GAGVSQSPSNKVTEKGKDVELRCDPISGHTALYWYRQSLGQGLEFLIYFQGNSAPDKSGLPSDRFSAERTGGSVSTLTIQRTQQEDSAVYLCASSQTSGGAGQYFGPGTRLLVL.

This clonotype was detected only a few times. The CDR3 DNA reads TGTGCCAGCAGCCAGACAGGCCTTAATGAAAAACTGTTTTTT. It yields the protein CASSQTGLNEKLFF. This rearrangement joins TRBV7-2 to TRBJ1-4; maybe TRBD1 (6 bases). V was trimmed by 5 bases and J by 4 bases, leaving 11 bases between them. The CDR3 has 14 amino acids. Germline loops: CDR1 SGHTA, CDR2 FQGNSA.

This clonotype was picked up a small number of times. V gene TRBV29-1 combines with J gene TRBJ2-7; D unresolved. Trimming removed 6 bases from V and 3 bases from J, with 15 bases in between. Germline V gene sequence: CDR1 SQVTM, CDR2 ANQGSEA. The CDR3 extends over 13 amino acids. CDR3 bases: TGCAGCGTGTCCCCTCTTTTCGGCTACGAGCAGTACTTC. It encodes CSVSPLFGYEQYF.

The V and J genes are TRBV9 and TRBJ2-7, with TRBD2 matching over 15 bases. CDR1 is SGDLS and CDR2 is YYNGEE in the germline V gene. This CDR3 contains 17 residues. V was clipped by 4 bases and J by 1 base; unmatched bases: 6. The CDR3 region has the DNA TGTGCCAGCAGCCCTCCCGGGACTAGCGGGAGGTCCTACGAGCAGTACTTC. Encoded protein: CASSPPGTSGRSYEQYF. Full variable domain (remainder filled in from reference TRBV9 and TRBJ2-7): DSGVTQTPKHLITATGQRVTLRCSPRSGDLSVYWYQQSLDQGLQFLIQYYNGEERAKGNILERFSAQQFPDLHSELNLSSLELGDSALYFCASSPPGTSGRSYEQYFGPGTRLTVT.

The chain employs TRBV27 and TRBJ2-5, with D maybe TRBD2 (5 bases). The CDR3 spans 17 residues. V was pared by 5 bases and J by 2 bases, with 21 bases between. Germline loops: CDR1 MNHEY, CDR2 SMNVEV (reference sequence). The CDR3: CASSPLSAASRQETQYF. CDR3 nucleotides: TGTGCCAGCAGTCCACTCTCCGCGGCTAGCAGACAAGAGACCCAGTACTTC.

In its sample, this clonotype was seen many times. V and J are TRBV7-8 and TRBJ1-4; TRBD1 is a possible D gene (5 bases). The length of the CDR3 is 16 residues. Germline CDR1 reads SGHVS; CDR2 reads FQNEAQ. The V end was cut by 6 bases, the J end by 8 bases, with 22 bases between. This chain's CDR3 is CASSPEIAGTGEKLFF. The DNA of the CDR3 is TGTGCCAGCAGTCCTGAGATAGCGGGGACCGGGGAAAAACTGTTTTTT.

The V gene is TRBV18, the J gene TRBJ1-5, with no clear D. Germline lookup yields CDR1 KGHSH and CDR2 LQKENI. This CDR3 comprises 15 residues. V was trimmed by 6 bases and J by 1 base, leaving 13 bases between them. CDR3 sequence reads: CASSLSRPSNQPQHF. Written as DNA, the CDR3 is TGTGCCAGCTCCCTCAGCAGGCCGAGCAATCAGCCCCAGCATTTT.

The chain couples TRBV6-2 or TRBV6-3 to TRBJ2-2; 7 bases match TRBD1. Germline CDR1 is MNHEY and CDR2 is SVGEGT. The CDR3 is made up of 15 amino acids. V was pared by 2 bases and J by 5 bases, with 5 bases of the junction left unmatched. CDR3 sequence reads: CASSYNDRVTGELFF. CDR3 in DNA: TGTGCCAGCAGTTACAACGACAGGGTTACCGGGGAGCTGTTTTTT.

This clonotype was seen only a few times. The chain combines TRBV29-1 with TRBJ1-1; D is ambiguous. The CDR3 is 14 amino acids. The germline V gene encodes CDR1 SQVTM and CDR2 ANQGSEA. Between the trimmed V and J ends, which lost 4 bases and 6 bases, there was a span of 18 bases. The DNA of the CDR3 is TGCAGCGTTGGTGGGGTCTGGGATTCCGCTGAAGCTTTCTTT. This gives the protein CSVGGVWDSAEAFF.

This clonotype was observed a few times. The chain carries TRBV19 and TRBJ1-2, with 7 nucleotides matching TRBD1. CDR3 length equals 15 residues. Germline V gene data show CDR1 as LNHDA and CDR2 as SQIVND (reference sequence). V was pared by 8 bases and J by 9 bases, with 18 bases of the junction left unmatched. In DNA, the CDR3 is TGTGCCAGTTCGGACAGGACTGCCCCCCGTTGGAGCTACACCTTC. It encodes CASSDRTAPRWSYTF.

This clonotype has more than one count but fewer than ten. The genes are TRBV12-3 or TRBV12-4 and TRBJ1-3, with D uncertain. The CDR3 contains 14 residues. V lost 7 bases, J lost 3 bases, and 13 bases lay in between. The CDR3 DNA sequence: TGTGCCAGCACCTTTTACGGGCTTGGAAACACCATATATTTT. Its translation: CASTFYGLGNTIYF.

This clonotype has just one count. In nucleotides, the CDR3 is TGTGCCAGCAGCTTAGCTTTCTCTGGGGCCAACGTCCTGACTTTC. Its translation: CASSLAFSGANVLTF. This rearrangement joins TRBV7-9 to TRBJ2-6, with D unresolved. The V gene's germline CDR1 is SEHNR and CDR2 FQNEAQ (reference sequence). The CDR3 is 15 amino acids. The V end was cut by 0 bases, the J end by 0 bases, with 3 bases between.